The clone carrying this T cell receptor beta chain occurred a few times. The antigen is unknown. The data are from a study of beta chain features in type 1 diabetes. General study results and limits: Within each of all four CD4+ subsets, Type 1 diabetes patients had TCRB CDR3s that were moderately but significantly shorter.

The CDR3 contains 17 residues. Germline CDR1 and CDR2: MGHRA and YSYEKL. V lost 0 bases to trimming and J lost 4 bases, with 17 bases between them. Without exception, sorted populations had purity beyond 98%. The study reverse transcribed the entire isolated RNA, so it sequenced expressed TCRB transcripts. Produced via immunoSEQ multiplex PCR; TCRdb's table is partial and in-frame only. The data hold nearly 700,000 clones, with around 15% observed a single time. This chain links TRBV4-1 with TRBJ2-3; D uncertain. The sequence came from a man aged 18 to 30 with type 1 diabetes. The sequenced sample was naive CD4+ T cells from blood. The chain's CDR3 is CASSQDFVMVVADTQYF. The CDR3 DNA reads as TGCGCCAGCAGCCAAGATTTCGTAATGGTAGTCGCAGATACGCAGTATTTT.